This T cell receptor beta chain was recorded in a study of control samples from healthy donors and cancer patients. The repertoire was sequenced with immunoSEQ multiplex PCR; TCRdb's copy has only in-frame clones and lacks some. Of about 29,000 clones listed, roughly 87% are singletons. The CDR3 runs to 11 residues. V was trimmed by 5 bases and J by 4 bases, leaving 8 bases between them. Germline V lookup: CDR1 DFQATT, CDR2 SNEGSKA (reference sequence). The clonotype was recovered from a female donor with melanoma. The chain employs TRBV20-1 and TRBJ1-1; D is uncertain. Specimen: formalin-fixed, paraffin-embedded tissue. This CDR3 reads CSASRSTEAFF. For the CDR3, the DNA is TGCAGTGCTTCGAGGTCCACTGAAGCTTTCTTT.